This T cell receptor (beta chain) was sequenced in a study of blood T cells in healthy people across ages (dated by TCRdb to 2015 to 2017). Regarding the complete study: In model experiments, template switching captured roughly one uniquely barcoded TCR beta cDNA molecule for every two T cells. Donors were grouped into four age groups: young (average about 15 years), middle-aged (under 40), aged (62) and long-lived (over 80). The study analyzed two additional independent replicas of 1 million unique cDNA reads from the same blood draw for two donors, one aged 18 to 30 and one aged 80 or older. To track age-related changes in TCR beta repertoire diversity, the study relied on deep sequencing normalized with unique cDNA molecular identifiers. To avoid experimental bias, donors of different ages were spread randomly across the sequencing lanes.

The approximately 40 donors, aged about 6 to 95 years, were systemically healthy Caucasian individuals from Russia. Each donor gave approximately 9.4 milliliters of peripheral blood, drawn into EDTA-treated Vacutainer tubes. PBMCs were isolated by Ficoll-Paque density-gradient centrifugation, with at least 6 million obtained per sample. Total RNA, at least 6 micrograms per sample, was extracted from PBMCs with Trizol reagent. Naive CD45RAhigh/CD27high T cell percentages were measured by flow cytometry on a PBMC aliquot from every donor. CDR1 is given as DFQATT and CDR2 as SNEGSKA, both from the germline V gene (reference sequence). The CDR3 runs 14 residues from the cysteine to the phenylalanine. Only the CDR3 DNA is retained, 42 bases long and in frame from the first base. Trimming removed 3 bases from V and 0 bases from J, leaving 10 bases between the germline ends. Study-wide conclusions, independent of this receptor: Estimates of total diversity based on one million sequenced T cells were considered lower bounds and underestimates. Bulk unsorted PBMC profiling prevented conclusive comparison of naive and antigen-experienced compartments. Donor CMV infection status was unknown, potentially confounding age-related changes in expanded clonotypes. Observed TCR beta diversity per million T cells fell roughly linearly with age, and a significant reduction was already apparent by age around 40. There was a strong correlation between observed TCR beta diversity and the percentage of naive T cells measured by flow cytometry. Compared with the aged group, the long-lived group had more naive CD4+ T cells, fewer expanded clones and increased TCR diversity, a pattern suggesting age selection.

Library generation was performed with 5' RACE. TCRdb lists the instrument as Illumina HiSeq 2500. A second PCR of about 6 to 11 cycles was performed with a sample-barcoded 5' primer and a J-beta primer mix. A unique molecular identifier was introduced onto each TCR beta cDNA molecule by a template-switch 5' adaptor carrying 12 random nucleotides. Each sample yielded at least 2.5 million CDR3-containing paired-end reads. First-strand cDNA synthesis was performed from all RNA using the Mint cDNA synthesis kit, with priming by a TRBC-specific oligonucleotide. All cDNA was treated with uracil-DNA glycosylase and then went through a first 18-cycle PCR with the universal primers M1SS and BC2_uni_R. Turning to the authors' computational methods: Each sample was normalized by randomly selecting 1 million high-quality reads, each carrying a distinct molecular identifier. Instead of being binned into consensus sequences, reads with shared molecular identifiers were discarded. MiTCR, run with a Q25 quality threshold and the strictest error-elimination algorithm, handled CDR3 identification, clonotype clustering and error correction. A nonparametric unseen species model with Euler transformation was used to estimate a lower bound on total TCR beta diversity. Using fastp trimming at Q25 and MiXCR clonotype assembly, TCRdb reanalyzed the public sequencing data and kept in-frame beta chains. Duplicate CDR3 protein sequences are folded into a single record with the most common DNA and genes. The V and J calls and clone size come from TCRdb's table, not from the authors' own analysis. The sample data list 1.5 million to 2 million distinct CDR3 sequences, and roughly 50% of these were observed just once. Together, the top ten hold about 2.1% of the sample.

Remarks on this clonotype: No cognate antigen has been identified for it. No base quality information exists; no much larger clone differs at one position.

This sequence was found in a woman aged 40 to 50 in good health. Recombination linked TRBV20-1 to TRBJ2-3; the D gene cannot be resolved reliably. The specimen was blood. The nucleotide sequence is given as TGCAGTGCTAGGCGGCAGTTTAGCACAGATACGCAGTATTTT. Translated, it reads CSARRQFSTDTQYF.